This T cell receptor (beta chain) was obtained from a study of T cell changes during pregnancy in multiple sclerosis. V trimming: 4 bases; J trimming: 8 bases; junction bases outside the gene matches: 3. Germline V gene data show CDR1 as ENHRY and CDR2 as SYGVKD. The CDR3 contains 13 residues. Using immunoSEQ multiplex PCR, the repertoire was profiled, and TCRdb retains in-frame clones only, with some absent. Of about 48,000 clones in the sample, over 85% were seen once. The receptor was isolated from a female donor with multiple sclerosis, enrolled in a pregnancy study. The sample here was CD4+ T cells from peripheral blood mononuclear cells, taken in the first trimester of pregnancy. The chain uses TRBV10-3 and TRBJ2-5; TRBD1 matches 11 bases. CDR3 region: CAISAGTGGTQYF. The CDR3 nucleotides read TGTGCCATCAGTGCAGGGACAGGGGGAACCCAGTACTTC.